The 25 T cell receptor beta chains given below trace back to one sample, sequenced in a study of cytomegalovirus exposure and HLA in healthy donors. Researchers ran the PCR with 60 Vbeta and 13 Jbeta primers. Produced via immunoSEQ multiplex PCR; TCRdb's table is partial and in-frame only. The sample includes 210,000 or so clones, 77% seen only once; the top ten take less than 3.5%. Sequencing was carried out using PBMCs. The receptors here all came from a woman aged 55 to 70 in good health and CMV-seropositive.

J is TRBJ2-7 and V is TRBV7-8; D possibly corresponds to TRBD1 (5 bases). Germline V CDR1 and CDR2: SGHVS, FQNEAQ. Trimming shortened V by 2 bases and J by 0 bases, and 8 bases separated the two germline ends. The CDR3 consists of 14 residues. The CDR3 DNA reads TGTGCCAGCAGCTTACAGGGAAACTCCTACGAGCAGTACTTC. Translation: CASSLQGNSYEQYF.

This clone was seen once. J is TRBJ1-6 and V is TRBV2; 7 bases align to TRBD1. The trim removed 10 bases at V and 6 bases at J, leaving 9 bases unmatched. Per germline, CDR1 SNHLY and CDR2 FYNNEI. This CDR3 is 14 amino acids long. Here the CDR3 DNA reads TGTGCCACTGCGACAGGGACCCTTAATTCACCCCTCCACTTT. As protein: CATATGTLNSPLHF.

This rearrangement joins TRBV5-1 to TRBJ2-3; a weak D match, TRBD1 (5 bases). Trimming took 2 bases from V and 6 from J, leaving 13 bases between them. This CDR3 spans 14 amino acids. Germline V gene lookup returns CDR1 SGHRS and CDR2 YFSETQ. CDR3 DNA sequence: TGCGCCAGCAGCTTAGTGCAGGGTTCGGATACGCAGTATTTT. As protein: CASSLVQGSDTQYF. Full variable domain (outside the CDR3, taken from reference TRBV5-1 and TRBJ2-3): KAGVTQTPRYLIKTRGQQVTLSCSPISGHRSVSWYQQTPGQGLQFLFEYFSETQRNKGNFPGRFSGRQFSNSRSEMNVSTLELGDSALYLCASSLVQGSDTQYFGPGTRLTVL.

The V call is TRBV30, the J call TRBJ2-3, with TRBD2 matching over 10 bases. The germline V gene has CDR1 GTSNPN and CDR2 SVGIG (reference sequence). This CDR3 spans 14 amino acids. The V and J ends lost 2 bases and 1 base, in that order; junction bases with no gene match: 0. The CDR3 sequence is CAWSTSGGTDTQYF. CDR3 DNA: TGTGCCTGGAGTACTAGCGGGGGCACAGATACGCAGTATTTT.

The chain has TRBV10-1 and TRBJ1-2; D uncertain. Trimming removed 6 bases from V and 6 bases from J, with 17 bases in between. This CDR3 contains 14 residues. Looked up from germline, CDR1 is WNHNN and CDR2 is SYGVQD (reference sequence). This CDR3 is CASSEGGGYNGYTF. The CDR3 nucleotides read TGCGCCAGCAGCGAAGGAGGCGGTTACAATGGCTACACCTTC.

The chain employs TRBV19 and TRBJ2-4; 12 positions match TRBD2. The ends lost 5 bases at V and 1 base at J; junction bases unmatched: 9. Germline CDR1 and CDR2: LNHDA and SQIVND (reference sequence). This CDR3 has 18 residues. The CDR3 DNA is TGTGCCAGTAGTCTGAAGGGGGGGACTAGCGGGGCCAAAAACATTCAGTACTTC. It yields the protein CASSLKGGTSGAKNIQYF.

The chain combines TRBV5-1 with TRBJ2-1, with TRBD2 identical over 8 bases. In germline, CDR1 is SGHRS, CDR2 YFSETQ. The CDR3 consists of 15 residues. With 7 bases clipped from V and 3 bases from J, the junction kept 9 bases outside the gene matches. This CDR3 is CASSKELADYNEQFF. CDR3 DNA sequence: TGCGCCAGCTCAAAAGAACTAGCGGACTACAATGAGCAGTTCTTC.

The genes are TRBV2 and TRBJ1-4; TRBD1 is a possible D gene (6 bases). V dropped 7 bases and J dropped 7 bases, with 13 bases sitting between them. The CDR3 runs to 13 residues. CDR1 is SNHLY, CDR2 FYNNEI, per germline. Here the CDR3 DNA reads TGTGCCAGCAAGGGGGGGTGGGCTGAAAAACTGTTTTTT. Protein product: CASKGGWAEKLFF. The full variable domain, completed using reference TRBV2 and TRBJ1-4, is EPEVTQTPSHQVTQMGQEVILRCVPISNHLYFYWYRQILGQKVEFLVSFYNNEISEKSEIFDDQFSVERPDGSNFTLKIRSTKLEDSAMYFCASKGGWAEKLFFGSGTQLSVL.

For this clone: A junction end diverges from the germline sequence, so it may reflect a read error. The chain has TRBV7-9 and TRBJ2-7, with 12 bases identical to TRBD2. The germline CDR1 and CDR2 sequences are SEHNR and FQNEAQ (reference sequence). This CDR3 is built from 16 residues. The CDR3 sequence is CSSSGGLAGRSYEQYF. The CDR3 DNA sequence: TGTTCCAGCAGCGGGGGACTAGCGGGTCGCTCCTACGAGCAGTACTTC.

The chain couples TRBV5-1 to TRBJ1-1; D remains unclear. This CDR3 contains 16 residues. Germline V gene lookup returns CDR1 SGHRS and CDR2 YFSETQ. Between the trimmed V and J ends, which lost 2 bases and 3 bases, there was a span of 17 bases. The CDR3 loop is CASSFTDSLRDTEAFF. The CDR3 DNA follows: TGCGCCAGCAGCTTTACGGATTCACTTCGGGACACTGAAGCTTTCTTT.

The chain uses TRBV4-1 and TRBJ2-1, with 7 positions matching TRBD2. This CDR3 has 16 amino acids. Losses at the gene ends were 0 bases for V and 7 bases for J; bases not matched to a gene: 9. Per the germline V gene, CDR1 is MGHRA and CDR2 is YSYEKL. The CDR3 nucleotides are TGCGCCAGCAGCCAAGATACCCGGACTAGTTGGAATGAGCAGTTCTTC. Translation: CASSQDTRTSWNEQFF.

The chain joins TRBV5-6 to TRBJ2-7; 10 bases map to TRBD2. The germline V gene has CDR1 SGHDT and CDR2 YYEEEE. This CDR3 spans 16 amino acids. V gave up 0 bases and J gave up 1 base; unmatched junction bases: 4. CDR3 amino acids: CASSLVGSGRSYEQYF. CDR3 sequence (DNA): TGTGCCAGCAGCTTGGTTGGTAGCGGGAGGTCCTACGAGCAGTACTTC. Full variable domain (remainder filled in from reference TRBV5-6 and TRBJ2-7): DAGVTQSPTHLIKTRGQQVTLRCSPKSGHDTVSWYQQALGQGPQFIFQYYEEEERQRGNFPDRFSGHQFPNYSSELNVNALLLGDSALYLCASSLVGSGRSYEQYFGPGTRLTVT.

This chain joins TRBV11-2 and TRBJ1-5; D is undetermined. This CDR3 comprises 15 residues. CDR1 is SGHAT and CDR2 is FQNNGV in the germline V gene. The V and J ends lost 2 bases and 10 bases respectively, with 18 bases between them. CDR3 in DNA: TGTGCCAGCAGCTTAATCCCGCGCCCGGGAATACCCCAGCATTTT. It translates to CASSLIPRPGIPQHF.

This clone was counted between two and nine times. The chain links TRBV30 to TRBJ1-5, with D uncertain. This CDR3 contains 15 residues. Trimming shortened V by 0 bases and J by 2 bases, and 11 bases separated the two germline ends. Germline lookup yields CDR1 GTSNPN and CDR2 SVGIG (reference sequence). The CDR3 DNA is TGTGCCTGGAGTGTATTGGGGAGGGGCAATCAGCCCCAGCATTTT. It encodes CAWSVLGRGNQPQHF.

V is TRBV5-1 and J is TRBJ1-2, with 8 bases fitting TRBD1. V was clipped by 6 bases and J by 8 bases; unmatched bases: 3. This CDR3 is 11 amino acids long. Germline assignment: CDR1 SGHRS and CDR2 YFSETQ. CDR3 in DNA: TGCGCCAGCAAGACAGGGGACGGCTACACCTTC. Its translation is CASKTGDGYTF.

V gene TRBV6-1 combines with J gene TRBJ1-2; 8 positions agree with TRBD1. Germline values: CDR1 MNHNS, CDR2 SASEGT. This CDR3 is built from 15 residues. V gave up 4 bases and J gave up 8 bases; unmatched junction bases: 12. DNA of the CDR3: TGTGCCAGCAGTGGATCCGGGACAGGAATTCGGGGCTACACCTTC. It translates to CASSGSGTGIRGYTF.

In nucleotides, the CDR3 is TGTGCCAGCAGTGAACGGGTCAATGAGCAGTTCTTC. Translated: CASSERVNEQFF. The V call is TRBV6-5, the J call TRBJ2-1; D is unresolved. Germline V gene data show CDR1 as MNHEY and CDR2 as SVGAGI. Deletions cut 5 bases from V and 6 bases from J, with 8 bases between. The CDR3 extends over 12 amino acids.

This chain connects TRBV6-6 to TRBJ1-1; D remains unclear. The germline gives CDR1 MNHNY, CDR2 SVGAGI (reference sequence). With 9 bases removed from V and 5 bases from J, the gap between germline ends came to 19 bases. This CDR3 is built from 14 residues. The DNA for the CDR3 is TGTGCCAGTACTCCCTATCCGGTTGTGACTGAAGCTTTCTTT. Its translation: CASTPYPVVTEAFF.

This clone was observed a single time. The rearrangement links TRBV28 to TRBJ2-3, with 8 positions matching TRBD1. The CDR3 length is 14 residues. The V gene end was trimmed by 7 bases and the J gene end by 5 bases; junction bases not matched to a gene: 8. The germline CDR1 and CDR2 sequences are MDHEN and SYDVKM. As DNA, the CDR3 is TGTGCCAGCATACGACAGGGGAGAGGAGATACGCAGTATTTT. Its translation is CASIRQGRGDTQYF.

This rearrangement joins TRBV2 to TRBJ2-5; TRBD2 matches 11 bases. The trim removed 3 bases at V and 4 bases at J, leaving 13 bases unmatched. The CDR3 sequence is 18 residues long. The germline gives CDR1 SNHLY, CDR2 FYNNEI. The CDR3 protein is CASSDLRTLAGAAETQYF. CDR3 coding DNA: TGTGCCAGCAGTGACCTCCGGACACTAGCGGGAGCGGCAGAGACCCAGTACTTC.

The chain uses TRBV10-1 and TRBJ2-1; 8 bases line up with TRBD2. V gave up 11 bases and J gave up 3 bases; unmatched junction bases: 12. Germline V lookup: CDR1 WNHNN, CDR2 SYGVQD (reference sequence). CDR3 length: 15 residues. This chain's CDR3 is CAFSRGGEVYNEQFF. DNA for the CDR3: TGCGCCTTCTCCCGGGGGGGTGAAGTCTACAATGAGCAGTTCTTC.

This chain uses TRBV5-1 with TRBJ1-5; D unclear. Germline-derived CDR1 and CDR2 are SGHRS and YFSETQ. V gave up 3 bases and J gave up 4 bases, with 8 bases separating them. The CDR3 loop spans 13 amino acids. Here the CDR3 reads CASSSEGNQPQHF. The CDR3 region has the DNA TGCGCCAGCAGCTCTGAGGGAAATCAGCCCCAGCATTTT.

This chain connects TRBV10-3 to TRBJ2-2; weak D call: TRBD2 (7 bases). The CDR3 has 17 amino acids. V gave up 3 bases and J gave up 3 bases, with 17 bases separating them. The germline V gene has CDR1 ENHRY and CDR2 SYGVKD. The CDR3 loop reads CAISDPPGGGDTGELFF. CDR3 in DNA: TGTGCCATCAGTGACCCGCCGGGGGGCGGGGACACCGGGGAGCTGTTTTTT.

This chain uses TRBV30 with TRBJ2-2, with no clear D. Deletions cut 0 bases from V and 6 bases from J, with 8 bases between. The CDR3 contains 13 residues. Germline CDR1 GTSNPN, CDR2 SVGIG (reference sequence). In DNA, the CDR3 is TGTGCCTGGAGTGTACGGTTGCCCGGGGAGCTGTTTTTT. Translated, it gives CAWSVRLPGELFF. Full variable domain (missing parts from reference TRBV30 and TRBJ2-2): SQTIHQWPATLVQPVGSPLSLECTVEGTSNPNLYWYRQAAGRGLQLLFYSVGIGQISSEVPQNLSASRPQDRQFILSSKKLLLSDSGFYLCAWSVRLPGELFFGEGSRLTVL.

This clone was seen a few times. The rearrangement links TRBV5-1 to TRBJ1-5; 10 nucleotides agree with TRBD1. CDR3 size: 16 residues. V gave up 4 bases and J gave up 5 bases; unmatched junction bases: 9. Germline V lookup: CDR1 SGHRS, CDR2 YFSETQ. The CDR3 DNA follows: TGCGCCAGCAGCCCGGACAGGGGGGGACCCGATCAGCCCCAGCATTTT. Protein product: CASSPDRGGPDQPQHF.